Below are 20 T cell receptor beta chains sequenced from a single sample in a study of CD8+ T cells in alopecia areata. Treatment in this sample: oral pan-JAK inhibitor, 5-10 mg twice daily. In each case, RNA was isolated and then reverse transcribed into cDNA as the sequencing template. TCRdb keeps only in-frame clones here, not all; method: immunoSEQ multiplex PCR. The sample includes some 130,000 clones, around 50% of them seen just once. The sequences come from CD8+ T cells sorted from blood, collected at week 4, from a patient treated with tofacitinib. The source is a human donor with alopecia areata.

Only a few counts were recorded for this clone. This rearrangement joins TRBV9 to TRBJ2-3, with 10 bases aligning to TRBD2. The CDR3 runs to 15 residues. The J segment lost 4 bases and the V segment lost 0 bases, leaving 2 bases of the junction unmatched. Germline loops: CDR1 SGDLS, CDR2 YYNGEE. The DNA of the CDR3 is TGTGCCAGCAGCGTAGATGGACTAGCGGCAGATACGCAGTATTTT. Translation gives CASSVDGLAADTQYF.

The chain uses TRBV6-5 and TRBJ2-1, with D possibly TRBD2 on 5 matching bases. Germline V lookup: CDR1 MNHEY, CDR2 SVGAGI. V was trimmed by 2 bases and J by 8 bases, leaving 13 bases between them. The CDR3 extends over 14 amino acids. The CDR3 DNA follows: TGTGCCAGCAGTTACAGGGCCCCGGAGGATGAGCAGTTCTTC. Residues: CASSYRAPEDEQFF.

The chain has TRBV5-6 and TRBJ2-7, with D unclear. Per the germline V gene, CDR1 is SGHDT and CDR2 is YYEEEE. Trimming shortened V by 0 bases and J by 4 bases, and 14 bases separated the two germline ends. This CDR3 is built from 15 residues. CDR3 sequence (DNA): TGTGCCAGCAGCTTGGCCCTAGACTCCGTTTACGAGCAGTACTTC. It encodes CASSLALDSVYEQYF.

This clone was detected only once. The CDR3: CASSLIGVGNTEAFF. The CDR3 nucleotides read TGTGCCAGCAGTCTAATAGGAGTAGGCAACACTGAAGCTTTCTTT. This rearrangement joins TRBV27 to TRBJ1-1; D uncertain. Germline V CDR1 and CDR2: MNHEY, SMNVEV (reference sequence). CDR3 size: 15 residues. V was trimmed by 5 bases and J by 2 bases, leaving 15 bases between them.

This clone was counted between two and nine times. The chain employs TRBV29-1 and TRBJ1-1; D is ambiguous. Looked up from germline, CDR1 is SQVTM and CDR2 is ANQGSEA. The CDR3 has 15 residues. Trimming cost V 8 bases and J 1 base, with 20 bases left between them. The CDR3 reads CSTSEGPDGNTEAFF. Here the CDR3 DNA reads TGCAGCACATCCGAGGGCCCGGACGGGAACACTGAAGCTTTCTTT.

This chain connects TRBV5-1 to TRBJ1-4; D is unresolved. Germline CDR1 is SGHRS and CDR2 is YFSETQ. The CDR3 runs 15 residues. Trimming cost V 4 bases and J 3 bases, with 13 bases left between them. As DNA, the CDR3 is TGCGCCAGCAGCCCGGTAAGGGCGGCTAATGAAAAACTGTTTTTT. Its protein is CASSPVRAANEKLFF.

The genes are TRBV5-6 and TRBJ2-6; D ambiguous. This CDR3 comprises 12 residues. Trimming took 0 bases from V and 5 from J, leaving 0 bases between them. The germline V gene has CDR1 SGHDT and CDR2 YYEEEE. CDR3 in DNA: TGTGCCAGCAGCTTGGGGGCCAACGTCCTGACTTTC. Protein product: CASSLGANVLTF.

A note on this clone: At one boundary the junction diverges from the germline segment, which might be a read error. This chain uses TRBV5-6 with TRBJ2-7; 8 bases fit TRBD1. Germline V gives CDR1 SGHDT, CDR2 YYEEEE. This CDR3 is 16 amino acids long. The CDR3 DNA reads TGTGCCAGCACCTTGGCGGCTAGGACAGGGAACCACGAGCAGTACTTC. Translated: CASTLAARTGNHEQYF.

The V gene is TRBV13, the J gene TRBJ2-5; no definite D call. V was trimmed by 1 base and J by 4 bases, leaving 4 bases between them. This CDR3 has 12 residues. CDR1 is PRHDT, CDR2 FYEKMQ, per germline (reference sequence). CDR3 amino acids: CASSLEGETQYF. DNA of the CDR3: TGTGCCAGCAGCTTAGAAGGAGAGACCCAGTACTTC.

This clone was seen a few times. This CDR3 is also generated by other DNA sequences in the sample. The genes are TRBV9 and TRBJ2-7; a weak D match, TRBD2 (6 bases). CDR3 length: 16 amino acids. Germline V gene data show CDR1 as SGDLS and CDR2 as YYNGEE. The V end lost 0 bases, the J end lost 2 bases, and 15 bases lay between the germline ends. The CDR3, as DNA: TGTGCCAGCAGCGTAGATGGCGGGGCCGATGCCTACGAGCAGTACTTC. As protein: CASSVDGGADAYEQYF.

The V gene is TRBV7-9, the J gene TRBJ2-3; tentative D call: TRBD2 (7 bases). V dropped 6 bases and J dropped 6 bases, with 13 bases sitting between them. The CDR3 spans 13 residues. Germline V lookup: CDR1 SEHNR, CDR2 FQNEAQ (reference sequence). The CDR3 DNA reads as TGTGCCAGCAGGGGCGGGGGCTTGGATACGCAGTATTTT. Its translation is CASRGGGLDTQYF.

This chain links TRBV7-9 with TRBJ2-5; D is possibly TRBD2 (5 bases). The tail of the sequence fits TRBJ2-7 better, so the J call may be wrong. CDR3 size: 13 residues. CDR1 SEHNR and CDR2 FQNEAQ come from the germline V gene (reference sequence). The CDR3 is CASSYPNGVEQYF. CDR3 bases: TGTGCCAGCAGTTACCCCAACGGGGTCGAGCAGTACTTC.

CDR3 in amino acids: CSVEYRQLHEAFF. In DNA, the CDR3 is TGCAGCGTTGAATATAGGCAGCTACATGAAGCTTTCTTT. This chain uses TRBV29-1 with TRBJ1-1; no clear D gene. Trimming cost V 2 bases and J 7 bases, with 14 bases left between them. CDR3 length equals 13 residues. Germline V gene data show CDR1 as SQVTM and CDR2 as ANQGSEA. Looking up the rest from reference TRBV29-1 and TRBJ1-1 gives the full variable domain: SAVISQKPSRDICQRGTSLTIQCQVDSQVTMMFWYRQQPGQSLTLIATANQGSEATYESGFVIDKFPISRPNLTFSTLTVSNMSPEDSSIYLCSVEYRQLHEAFFGQGTRLTVV.

Concerning this clone itself: The sample carries other DNA sequences with the same CDR3. The chain combines TRBV18 with TRBJ2-2; D call uncertain. Germline V gene sequence: CDR1 KGHSH, CDR2 LQKENI. Trimming cost V 8 bases and J 0 bases, with 7 bases left between them. The CDR3 has 13 amino acids. The CDR3 bases are TGTGCCAGCCCTGGACCGAACACCGGGGAGCTGTTTTTT. Encoded protein: CASPGPNTGELFF.

CDR3 nucleotides: TGTGCCTGCCTTAGTGGGCAGGGCTATGGCTACACCTTC. Protein sequence: CACLSGQGYGYTF. This chain uses TRBV30 with TRBJ1-2, with a tentative D call TRBD1 (5 bases). The CDR3 totals 13 residues. Germline V gives CDR1 GTSNPN, CDR2 SVGIG (reference sequence). V was trimmed by 6 bases and J by 4 bases, leaving 15 bases between them.

Note on this clone: Given a much more abundant clone one base away, this may be a read error. Within the sample, other DNA sequences also encode this same CDR3. The chain joins TRBV27 to TRBJ2-7, with D perhaps TRBD1 (5 bases). Trimming shortened V by 3 bases and J by 4 bases, and 7 bases separated the two germline ends. From germline, CDR1 is MNHEY and CDR2 SMNVEV (reference sequence). The CDR3 spans 12 residues. The CDR3 reads CASSFSGYEQYF. The CDR3 DNA reads as TGTGCCAGCAGTTTCTCAGGGTACGAGCAGTACTTC.

The chain carries TRBV4-1 and TRBJ2-2; tentatively, D is TRBD2 (6 bases). CDR3 size: 15 residues. Germline-derived CDR1 and CDR2 are MGHRA and YSYEKL. V dropped 1 base and J dropped 4 bases, with 10 bases sitting between them. CDR3 protein: CASSQALASTGELFF. The CDR3 DNA reads TGCGCCAGCAGCCAAGCACTAGCCAGCACCGGGGAGCTGTTTTTT.

This sequence joins TRBV5-1 and TRBJ2-1; D is possibly TRBD1 (6 bases). In germline, CDR1 is SGHRS, CDR2 YFSETQ. The CDR3 length is 15 residues. The V gene lost 0 bases and the J gene lost 1 base, with 8 bases spanning the gap. CDR3 region: CASSLGGLSYNEQFF. CDR3 nucleotides: TGCGCCAGCAGCTTGGGGGGGCTTTCCTACAATGAGCAGTTCTTC.

This chain joins TRBV13 and TRBJ2-1; D gene ambiguous. Germline V lookup: CDR1 PRHDT, CDR2 FYEKMQ (reference sequence). Trimming left V 1 base short and J 3 bases short, with 16 bases between. The CDR3 has 17 amino acids. CDR3 in amino acids: CASSLEVQSTFYNEQFF. Written as DNA, the CDR3 is TGTGCCAGCAGCTTAGAAGTCCAGAGTACTTTCTACAATGAGCAGTTCTTC.

This chain uses TRBV4-1 with TRBJ1-5; D unresolved. Germline CDR1 and CDR2: MGHRA and YSYEKL. With 4 bases removed from V and 4 bases from J, the gap between germline ends came to 14 bases. The CDR3 has 15 amino acids. CDR3: CASSPVWAANQPQHF. CDR3 nucleotide sequence: TGCGCCAGCAGCCCCGTTTGGGCGGCAAATCAGCCCCAGCATTTT.